The 2 T cell receptor beta chains below were found in one sample sequenced in a study of human T cells and chemical hapten exposure. TCRdb re-called the RACE reads with MiXCR, one entry per CDR3 protein. The sample comprises some 59,000 distinct CDR3 sequences, approximately 10% of which are singletons, and almost 4% rests with the top ten. Sample time point: pre-sensitization, week 0. As for treatment: therapeutic diphenylcyclopropenone sensitization with weekly scalp DPC. The sample was whole blood, taken in connection with sensitization to the hapten diphenylcyclopropenone (DPC). Every receptor here comes from a woman in her thirties or forties with alopecia areata. Some clones in this sample may be carry-over from other donors' samples.

This clonotype showed up just a few times. This chain joins TRBV3-1 and TRBJ2-7; 8 positions match TRBD1. CDR3 length: 15 residues. The V gene end was trimmed by 3 bases and the J gene end by 3 bases; junction bases not matched to a gene: 7. Germline V gene data show CDR1 as LGHDT and CDR2 as YNNKEL (reference sequence). The CDR3 DNA is TGTGCCAGCAGCCACCTCCAGGACAGGGTCTACGAGCAGTACTTC. Translation gives CASSHLQDRVYEQYF.

This clonotype has ten or more counts. The chain carries TRBV6-2 or TRBV6-3 and TRBJ2-1; weak D call: TRBD2 (7 bases). Germline V lookup: CDR1 MNHEY, CDR2 SVGEGT. The CDR3 runs to 14 residues. The germline V and J ends were trimmed by 8 bases and 4 bases, with 15 bases remaining between them. The CDR3 region is CASWRGGLYNEQFF. The DNA of the CDR3 is TGTGCCAGCTGGCGCGGGGGCCTTTACAATGAGCAGTTCTTC.